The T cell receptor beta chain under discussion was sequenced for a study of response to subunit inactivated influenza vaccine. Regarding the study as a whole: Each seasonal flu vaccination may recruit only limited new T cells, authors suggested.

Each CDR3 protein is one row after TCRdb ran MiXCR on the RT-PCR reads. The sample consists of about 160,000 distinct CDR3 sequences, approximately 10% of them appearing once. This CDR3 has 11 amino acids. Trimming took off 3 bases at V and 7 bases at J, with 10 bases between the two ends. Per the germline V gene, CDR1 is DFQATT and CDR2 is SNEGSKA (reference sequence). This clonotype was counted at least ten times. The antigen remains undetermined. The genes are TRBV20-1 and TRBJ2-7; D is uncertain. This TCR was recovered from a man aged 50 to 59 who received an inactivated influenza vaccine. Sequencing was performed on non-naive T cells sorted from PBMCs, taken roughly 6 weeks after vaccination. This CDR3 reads CSARIRVEQYF. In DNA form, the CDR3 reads TGCAGTGCTAGGATCCGGGTGGAGCAGTACTTC.